The entry below gives a single TCR beta chain sequence along with its context. Original data processing: From reference gene primer amplification, estimates of nucleated cell counts were derived. The assay was immunoSEQ multiplex PCR, and TCRdb's table has in-frame clones only and misses some. Clonal size and the V and J genes are those of that table, whereas D and trimming came from the DNA. The table shows under 200,000 clones, with 75% to 90% occurring only once. These data belong to a study of blood T cell repertoires in COVID-19. Study-level background: Acute and convalescent COVID-19 specimens originated in the United States, Italy and Spain. In each case, the material was cDNA or gDNA derived from T cells, B-cell-depleted T cells, or PBMCs.

V shed 8 bases, J shed 1 base, and the junction held 3 bases outside the gene matches. Germline V CDR1 and CDR2: LNHNV, YYDKDF (reference sequence). The CDR3 covers 13 residues. Material: peripheral blood. The chain carries TRBV15 and TRBJ2-5, with TRBD2 identical over 8 bases. The receptor was isolated from an older man with active or convalescent COVID-19. CDR3 loop: CATSRGGQETQYF. The CDR3 region has the DNA TGTGCCACCTCTCGGGGGGGCCAAGAGACCCAGTACTTC.